These 10 T cell receptor beta chains came from one sample sequenced in a study of cytomegalovirus exposure and HLA in healthy donors. Vbeta (60) and Jbeta (13) primers were used in the PCR. Produced via immunoSEQ multiplex PCR; TCRdb's table is partial and in-frame only. The sample lists roughly 250,000 clones, about 66% seen once, with approximately 2.5% in the top ten. The material sequenced was PBMCs. These receptors were taken from a female donor in good health and CMV-seronegative.

The rearrangement links TRBV5-4 to TRBJ2-1, with 7 bases fitting TRBD2. Germline lookup yields CDR1 SGHNT and CDR2 YYREEE (reference sequence). The CDR3 is 15 amino acids. With 1 base clipped from V and 2 bases from J, the junction kept 3 bases outside the gene matches. The CDR3 DNA reads TGTGCCAGCAGCTTGATAAGCGGGGCCTACAATGAGCAGTTCTTC. It yields the protein CASSLISGAYNEQFF.

This clone was seen more than once but under ten times. The chain combines TRBV5-1 with TRBJ2-7; TRBD2 matches at 10 bases. Germline V CDR1 and CDR2: SGHRS, YFSETQ. CDR3 length: 15 residues. Trimming at V came to 2 bases and at J to 3 bases, leaving 5 bases not matched to a gene. The chain's CDR3 is CASSLAGGRSYEQYF. CDR3 nucleotides: TGCGCCAGCAGCTTAGCGGGAGGGCGTAGCTACGAGCAGTACTTC. Looking up the rest from reference TRBV5-1 and TRBJ2-7 gives the full variable domain: KAGVTQTPRYLIKTRGQQVTLSCSPISGHRSVSWYQQTPGQGLQFLFEYFSETQRNKGNFPGRFSGRQFSNSRSEMNVSTLELGDSALYLCASSLAGGRSYEQYFGPGTRLTVT.

V usage is TRBV7-3 and J usage is TRBJ1-1; 8 bases are a match to TRBD1. Germline CDR1 SGHTA, CDR2 FQGTGA. The CDR3 runs 16 residues. Unmatched junction bases numbered 10, after V lost 4 bases and J lost 3 bases. The CDR3 sequence is CASSSPDREGDTEAFF. DNA of the CDR3: TGTGCCAGCAGCTCTCCGGACAGGGAAGGGGACACTGAAGCTTTCTTT. Together with reference TRBV7-3 and TRBJ1-1, the CDR3 gives the full variable domain: GAGVSQTPSNKVTEKGKYVELRCDPISGHTALYWYRQSLGQGPEFLIYFQGTGAADDSGLPNDRFFAVRPEGSVSTLKIQRTERGDSAVYLCASSSPDREGDTEAFFGQGTRLTVV.

This clone came up a few times. The CDR3 loop reads CASSGGSGANVLTF. CDR3 DNA: TGTGCCAGCTCAGGGGGCTCTGGGGCCAACGTCCTGACTTTC. The chain carries TRBV28 and TRBJ2-6, with 7 positions matching TRBD1. CDR3 size: 14 residues. After removal of 8 bases from V and 0 bases from J, the junction contained 1 base not matched to a gene. The germline V gene encodes CDR1 MDHEN and CDR2 SYDVKM.

This clone was picked up one time. The CDR3 coding sequence is TGTGCCAGCAGCTTATATGCGGGGTTGGGTGAAGCTTTCTTT. Amino acid sequence: CASSLYAGLGEAFF. The chain carries TRBV7-9 and TRBJ1-1; D remains unclear. Per germline, CDR1 SEHNR and CDR2 FQNEAQ (reference sequence). V dropped 2 bases and J dropped 7 bases, with 14 bases sitting between them. There are 14 residues in the CDR3.

In its sample, this clone was seen a few times. This chain links TRBV11-3 with TRBJ2-7; TRBD1 agrees at 9 bases. The CDR3 spans 15 residues. The V gene end was trimmed by 4 bases and the J gene end by 5 bases; junction bases not matched to a gene: 9. Per the germline V gene, CDR1 is SGHNT and CDR2 is YENEEA. Here the CDR3 DNA reads TGTGCCAGCAGCTCGGGACAGGGTTGGGGAAACGAGCAGTACTTC. Amino acids: CASSSGQGWGNEQYF.

As concerns this clone: In the same sample, other DNA sequences code for this CDR3. The chain combines TRBV9 with TRBJ1-5, with a weak D call TRBD1 (6 bases). This CDR3 is built from 15 residues. Germline loops: CDR1 SGDLS, CDR2 YYNGEE. V lost 0 bases, J lost 4 bases, and 11 bases lay in between. The CDR3 protein is CASSVEGGPNQPQHF. CDR3 nucleotides: TGTGCCAGCAGCGTAGAAGGGGGTCCAAATCAGCCCCAGCATTTT.

The V call is TRBV19, the J call TRBJ2-6, with D maybe TRBD1 (7 bases). Germline V CDR1 and CDR2: LNHDA, SQIVND (reference sequence). Trimming took off 5 bases at V and 0 bases at J, with 14 bases between the two ends. The CDR3 has 17 amino acids. The CDR3 DNA is TGTGCCAGTAGTGCGGGACAGATGAGCTCTGGGGCCAACGTCCTGACTTTC. It codes for CASSAGQMSSGANVLTF.

The CDR3 DNA sequence: TGTGCCAGCTCACCACCAATCGGGTCGACAGATACGCAGTATTTT. Translation: CASSPPIGSTDTQYF. V is TRBV18 and J is TRBJ2-3; D unclear. V shed 0 bases and J shed 3 bases, with 10 bases lying between them. The germline V gene has CDR1 KGHSH and CDR2 LQKENI. This CDR3 has 15 amino acids.

CDR3 loop: CATSRVLARDRRTDTQYF. CDR3 bases: TGTGCCACCAGCAGAGTGCTTGCTCGAGACAGACGCACAGATACGCAGTATTTT. V and J are TRBV15 and TRBJ2-3; a weak D match, TRBD1 (5 bases). V was clipped by 1 base and J by 1 base, with 18 bases between them. CDR1 LNHNV and CDR2 YYDKDF come from the germline V gene (reference sequence). The CDR3 is made up of 18 amino acids.